This TCR beta chain is drawn from a study of spatial heterogeneity in lung cancer. This clonotype is termed hyperexpanded. A library made for alpha chains picked up this beta chain off target, so its size means little. Stated time point: sample taken at primary tumor resection. MiXCR, applied by TCRdb to the 5' RACE reads, yields one record per CDR3 protein. Of about 280 distinct CDR3 sequences listed, about 25% are singletons. The receptor comes from a male donor with early-stage non-small cell lung cancer. This specimen was normal lung tissue next to the tumor, taken at surgery.

The CDR3 DNA follows: TGCGCCAGCAGCGAGGGGTCCACCTACAATGAGCAGTTCTTC. Amino acid sequence: CASSEGSTYNEQFF. V and J are TRBV5-1 and TRBJ2-1; either TRBD1 or TRBD2 may supply D (5 bases each). V gave up 4 bases and J gave up 2 bases, with 10 bases separating them. The CDR3 is made up of 14 amino acids. Germline loops: CDR1 SGHRS, CDR2 YFSETQ.